This is a list of T cell receptor beta chains from one sample in a study of control samples from healthy donors and cancer patients. Some clones are missing from TCRdb's copy, which holds only in-frame ones; the method was immunoSEQ multiplex PCR. The sample includes about 35,000 clones, under 95% of them seen just once. The sequenced material came from PBMCs. Receptors were obtained from a man aged 35 to 55 with colorectal cancer. Both conserved end residues are part of each CDR3. Each record gives: J gene, D gene, CDR3 length, V gene, clone size, CDR3 protein, CDR3 DNA. D genes are given only for firm matches. Size values are once, few and many counts, or a class for expanded clones, and some rows have none.

j_gene: TRBJ2-3; d_gene: NA; len: 13; v_gene: TRBV6-5; abundance: NA; CDR3aa: CASSYTPSNTQYF; CDR3nt: TGTGCCAGCAGTTACACACCGTCCAATACGCAGTATTTT
j_gene: TRBJ2-1; d_gene: TRBD2; len: 17; v_gene: TRBV4-2; abundance: NA; CDR3aa: CASSHLSGASGGGEQFF; CDR3nt: TGTGCCAGCAGCCACCTAAGTGGCGCTAGCGGGGGGGGTGAGCAGTTCTTC
j_gene: TRBJ2-2; d_gene: TRBD1; len: 16; v_gene: TRBV7-9; abundance: NA; CDR3aa: CASSPTGGGNTGELFF; CDR3nt: TGTGCCAGCAGCCCAACAGGGGGCGGGAACACCGGGGAGCTGTTTTTT
j_gene: TRBJ1-5; d_gene: NA; len: 15; v_gene: TRBV27; abundance: NA; CDR3aa: CASSISGVGNQPQHF; CDR3nt: TGTGCCAGCAGTATTTCGGGGGTAGGAAATCAGCCCCAGCATTTT
j_gene: TRBJ1-1; d_gene: NA; len: 11; v_gene: TRBV30; abundance: NA; CDR3aa: CGWGGGTEAFF; CDR3nt: TGTGGATGGGGGGGCGGCACTGAAGCTTTCTTT
j_gene: TRBJ2-3; d_gene: TRBD1; len: 16; v_gene: TRBV2; abundance: NA; CDR3aa: CASSEGDRGTTDTQYF; CDR3nt: TGTGCCAGCAGTGAAGGGGACAGGGGCACCACAGATACGCAGTATTTT
j_gene: TRBJ2-7; d_gene: NA; len: 13; v_gene: TRBV9; abundance: once; CDR3aa: CASSVGAVDEQYF; CDR3nt: TGTGCCAGCAGCGTAGGTGCGGTGGACGAGCAGTACTTC
j_gene: TRBJ2-3; d_gene: NA; len: 16; v_gene: TRBV18; abundance: once; CDR3aa: CASSPTGTLLSDTQYF; CDR3nt: TGTGCCAGCTCACCAACCGGGACCCTACTGTCAGATACGCAGTATTTT
j_gene: TRBJ2-2; d_gene: NA; len: 12; v_gene: TRBV5-4; abundance: NA; CDR3aa: CASSLERGELFF; CDR3nt: TGTGCCAGCAGCTTGGAGCGCGGGGAGCTGTTTTTT
j_gene: TRBJ1-6; d_gene: NA; len: 14; v_gene: TRBV19; abundance: NA; CDR3aa: CASSERHDNSPLHF; CDR3nt: TGTGCCAGTAGTGAACGACACGATAATTCACCCCTCCACTTT